This entry lists 12 T cell receptor beta chains sequenced from one sample in a study of CD8 T cells in ankylosing spondylitis. Findings and caveats of the study: There was a TCR beta motif, made of roughly eight highly homologous variants, that appeared characteristic of ankylosing spondylitis blood.

Their recognized antigens are unknown. TCRdb re-called the 5' RACE reads through MiXCR, storing one row per CDR3 protein. This table has about 330,000 distinct CDR3 sequences, roughly 8% appearing once. Sequencing was done on a sample of blood, either unsorted or a sorted T cell fraction (not recorded which). These receptors were taken from a male donor with ankylosing spondylitis.

This clonotype was picked up many times. This chain joins TRBV6-5 and TRBJ2-2, with unresolved D. The germline V gene has CDR1 MNHEY and CDR2 SVGAGI. V gave up 6 bases and J gave up 7 bases, with 6 bases separating them. This CDR3 comprises 11 residues. The CDR3 nucleotides read TGTGCCAGCAGCTATTACGGGGAGCTGTTTTTT. It is translated as CASSYYGELFF.

There are many counts of this clonotype. This rearrangement joins TRBV29-1 to TRBJ2-1; the match to TRBD2 covers 13 bases. Trimming took 7 bases from V and 1 from J; bases not matched to a gene: 10. This CDR3 is 17 amino acids long. The germline gives CDR1 SQVTM, CDR2 ANQGSEA. This chain's CDR3 is CSATRTSGSLSYNEQFF. The CDR3 DNA follows: TGCAGCGCCACCAGGACTAGCGGGAGTTTGTCCTACAATGAGCAGTTCTTC.

In this sample, this clonotype turned up a few times. The V call is TRBV12-3 or TRBV12-4, the J call TRBJ1-3; the D is unclear. The CDR3 has 14 amino acids. V lost 6 bases and J lost 3, with 12 bases in between. The CDR3, as DNA: TGTGCCAGCAGCCCGAGGTCGGATGGAAACACCATATATTTT. This translates into CASSPRSDGNTIYF.

This clonotype was found many times. The rearrangement uses TRBV25-1 and TRBJ1-1; 10 bases are a match to TRBD1. The germline CDR1 and CDR2 sequences are MGHDK and SYGVNS. CDR3 length: 13 amino acids. Unmatched junction bases numbered 2, after V lost 6 bases and J lost 4 bases. The CDR3 spells CASRGQGSTEAFF. CDR3 DNA sequence: TGTGCCAGCAGGGGACAGGGGAGCACTGAAGCTTTCTTT.

The DNA for the CDR3 is TGTGCCAGCAGTAACCGGGACACCCCGACGGAGACCCAGTACTTC. Protein product: CASSNRDTPTETQYF. The chain couples TRBV6-2 or TRBV6-3 to TRBJ2-5; a possible D gene is TRBD1 (6 bases). Germline CDR1 MNHEY, CDR2 SVGEGT. This CDR3 is built from 15 residues. With 5 bases removed from V and 5 bases from J, the gap between germline ends came to 18 bases.

Comments on this clonotype: Just one base apart from a much larger clone, this may be a read error. The CDR3 protein is CASSPLTRRGQEQYF. The CDR3 region has the DNA TGTGCCAGCAGCCCATTAACCCGAAGGGGGCAAGAGCAGTACTTC. The gene calls are TRBV7-8 and TRBJ2-7, with 7 bases matching TRBD1. CDR3 length: 15 residues. Trimming removed 5 bases from V and 7 bases from J; junction bases left unmatched: 14. Germline lookup yields CDR1 SGHVS and CDR2 FQNEAQ.

The V call is TRBV20-1, the J call TRBJ1-2, with D uncertain. Trimming shortened V by 5 bases and J by 3 bases, and 16 bases separated the two germline ends. This CDR3 is 14 amino acids long. Germline values: CDR1 DFQATT, CDR2 SNEGSKA (reference sequence). The CDR3 DNA reads as TGCAGTGCTTTCATCTATGGGCGAGACTATGGCTACACCTTC. Translation: CSAFIYGRDYGYTF.

This clonotype showed up just a few times. CDR3 sequence reads: CSASAGTTFTGELFF. The CDR3 DNA follows: TGCAGTGCTAGTGCGGGGACTACTTTCACCGGGGAGCTGTTTTTT. The V gene is TRBV20-1, the J gene TRBJ2-2; 7 nucleotides line up with TRBD2. The germline V gene encodes CDR1 DFQATT and CDR2 SNEGSKA (reference sequence). This CDR3 spans 15 amino acids. Losses at the gene ends were 3 bases for V and 4 bases for J; bases not matched to a gene: 8.

This clonotype was detected only a few times. The V gene is TRBV7-9, the J gene TRBJ2-3; 7 bases match TRBD1. Losses at the gene ends were 5 bases for V and 3 bases for J; bases not matched to a gene: 8. This CDR3 is 15 amino acids long. The germline gives CDR1 SEHNR, CDR2 FQNEAQ (reference sequence). The CDR3 coding sequence is TGTGCCAGCAGCCCCGACAGGGAGTCGACAGATACGCAGTATTTT. Residues: CASSPDRESTDTQYF.

This clonotype came up a few times. The chain employs TRBV29-1 and TRBJ2-2; D is possibly TRBD2 (6 bases). Deletions cut 0 bases from V and 5 bases from J, with 10 bases between. CDR1 is SQVTM and CDR2 is ANQGSEA in the germline V gene. The CDR3 totals 14 residues. The CDR3 reads CSVEDTRETGELFF. In nucleotides, the CDR3 is TGCAGCGTTGAAGATACACGGGAGACCGGGGAGCTGTTTTTT.

This clonotype was seen a few times. V and J are TRBV30 and TRBJ1-1; D might be TRBD1 (5 bases). The CDR3 sequence is 14 residues long. Germline-derived CDR1 and CDR2 are GTSNPN and SVGIG (reference sequence). Between the trimmed V and J ends, which lost 6 bases and 0 bases, there was a span of 14 bases. This CDR3 reads CACTQGPLNTEAFF. DNA for the CDR3: TGTGCCTGTACGCAGGGACCCCTGAACACTGAAGCTTTCTTT.

The genes are TRBV15 and TRBJ2-1; D is unclear. This CDR3 is 17 amino acids long. Per the germline V gene, CDR1 is LNHNV and CDR2 is YYDKDF (reference sequence). Trimming took off 0 bases at V and 4 bases at J, with 16 bases between the two ends. CDR3 sequence (DNA): TGTGCCACCAGCAGAGATCGGCGGCGGAGACCGTACAATGAGCAGTTCTTC. Encoded protein: CATSRDRRRRPYNEQFF.